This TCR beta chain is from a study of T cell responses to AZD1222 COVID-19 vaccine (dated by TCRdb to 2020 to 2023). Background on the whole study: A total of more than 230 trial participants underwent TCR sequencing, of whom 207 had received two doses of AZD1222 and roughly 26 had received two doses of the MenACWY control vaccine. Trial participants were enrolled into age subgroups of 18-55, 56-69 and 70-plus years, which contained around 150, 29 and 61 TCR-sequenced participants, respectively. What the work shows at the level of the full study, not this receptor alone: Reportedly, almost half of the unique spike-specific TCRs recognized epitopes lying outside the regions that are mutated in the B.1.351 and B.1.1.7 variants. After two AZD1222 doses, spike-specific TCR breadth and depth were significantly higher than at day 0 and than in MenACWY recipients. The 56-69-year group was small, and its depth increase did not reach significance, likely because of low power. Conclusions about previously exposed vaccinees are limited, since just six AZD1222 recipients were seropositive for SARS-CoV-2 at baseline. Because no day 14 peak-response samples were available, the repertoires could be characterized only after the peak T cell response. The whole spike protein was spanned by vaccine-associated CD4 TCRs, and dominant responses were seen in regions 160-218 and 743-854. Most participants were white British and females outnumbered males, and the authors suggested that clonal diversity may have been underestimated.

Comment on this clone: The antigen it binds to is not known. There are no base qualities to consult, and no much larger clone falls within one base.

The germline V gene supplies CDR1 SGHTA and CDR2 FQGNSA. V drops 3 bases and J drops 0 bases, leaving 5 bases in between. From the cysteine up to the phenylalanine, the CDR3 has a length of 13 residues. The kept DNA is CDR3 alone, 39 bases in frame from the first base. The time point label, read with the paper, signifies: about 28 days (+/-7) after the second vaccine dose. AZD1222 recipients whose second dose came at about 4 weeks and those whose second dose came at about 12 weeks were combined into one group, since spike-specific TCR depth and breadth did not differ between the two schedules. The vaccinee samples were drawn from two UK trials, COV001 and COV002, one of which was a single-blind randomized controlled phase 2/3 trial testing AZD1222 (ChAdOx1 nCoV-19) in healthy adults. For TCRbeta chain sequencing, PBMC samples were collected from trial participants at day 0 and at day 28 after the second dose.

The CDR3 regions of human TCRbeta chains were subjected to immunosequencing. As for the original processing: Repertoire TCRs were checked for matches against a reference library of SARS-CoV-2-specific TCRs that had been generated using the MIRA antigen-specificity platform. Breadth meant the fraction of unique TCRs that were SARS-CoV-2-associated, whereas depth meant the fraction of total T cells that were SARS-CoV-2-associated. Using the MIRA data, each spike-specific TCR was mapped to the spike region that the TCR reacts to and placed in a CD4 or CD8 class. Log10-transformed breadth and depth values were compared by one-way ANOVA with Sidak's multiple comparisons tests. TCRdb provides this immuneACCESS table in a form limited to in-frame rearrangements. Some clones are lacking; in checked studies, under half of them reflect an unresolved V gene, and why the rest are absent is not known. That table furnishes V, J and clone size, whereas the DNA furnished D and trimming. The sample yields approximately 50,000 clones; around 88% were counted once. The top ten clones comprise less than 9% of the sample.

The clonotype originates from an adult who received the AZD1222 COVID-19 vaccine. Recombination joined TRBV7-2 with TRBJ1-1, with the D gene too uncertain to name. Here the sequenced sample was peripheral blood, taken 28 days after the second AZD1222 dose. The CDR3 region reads CASSFEMNTEAFF. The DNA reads TGTGCCAGCAGCTTTGAGATGAACACTGAAGCTTTCTTT.